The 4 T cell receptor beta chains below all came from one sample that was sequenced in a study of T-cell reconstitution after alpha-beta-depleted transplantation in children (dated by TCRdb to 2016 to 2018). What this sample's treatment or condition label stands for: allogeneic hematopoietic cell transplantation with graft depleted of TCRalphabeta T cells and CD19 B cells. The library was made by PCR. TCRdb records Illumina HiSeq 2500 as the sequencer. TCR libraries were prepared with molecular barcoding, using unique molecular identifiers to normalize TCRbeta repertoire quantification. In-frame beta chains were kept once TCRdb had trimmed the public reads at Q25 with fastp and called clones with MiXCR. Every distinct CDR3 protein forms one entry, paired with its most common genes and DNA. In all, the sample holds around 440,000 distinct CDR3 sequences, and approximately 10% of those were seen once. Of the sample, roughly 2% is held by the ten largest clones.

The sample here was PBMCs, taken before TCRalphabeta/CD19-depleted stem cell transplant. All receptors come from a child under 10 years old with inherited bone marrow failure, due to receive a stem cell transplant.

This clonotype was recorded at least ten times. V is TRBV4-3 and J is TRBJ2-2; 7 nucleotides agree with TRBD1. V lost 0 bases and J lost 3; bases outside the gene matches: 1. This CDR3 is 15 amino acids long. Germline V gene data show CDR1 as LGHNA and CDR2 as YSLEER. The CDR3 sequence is CASSQDRGYTGELFF. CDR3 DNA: TGCGCCAGCAGCCAAGACAGGGGGTACACCGGGGAGCTGTTTTTT.

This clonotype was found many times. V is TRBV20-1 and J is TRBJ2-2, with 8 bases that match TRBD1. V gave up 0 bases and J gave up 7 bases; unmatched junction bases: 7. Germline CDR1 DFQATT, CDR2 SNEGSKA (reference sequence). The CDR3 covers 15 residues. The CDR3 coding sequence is TGCAGTGCTAGAGATGCTCAGGGGGCTATCGGGGAGCTGTTTTTT. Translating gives CSARDAQGAIGELFF.

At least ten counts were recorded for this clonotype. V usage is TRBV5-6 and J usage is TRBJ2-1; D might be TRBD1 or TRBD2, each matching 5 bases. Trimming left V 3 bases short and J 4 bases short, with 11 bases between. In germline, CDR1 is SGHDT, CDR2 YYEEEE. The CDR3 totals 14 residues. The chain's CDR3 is CASSSTGAYNEQFF. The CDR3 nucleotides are TGTGCCAGCAGCTCCACCGGGGCTTACAATGAGCAGTTCTTC. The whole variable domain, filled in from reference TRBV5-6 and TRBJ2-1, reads DAGVTQSPTHLIKTRGQQVTLRCSPKSGHDTVSWYQQALGQGPQFIFQYYEEEERQRGNFPDRFSGHQFPNYSSELNVNALLLGDSALYLCASSSTGAYNEQFFGPGTRLTVL.

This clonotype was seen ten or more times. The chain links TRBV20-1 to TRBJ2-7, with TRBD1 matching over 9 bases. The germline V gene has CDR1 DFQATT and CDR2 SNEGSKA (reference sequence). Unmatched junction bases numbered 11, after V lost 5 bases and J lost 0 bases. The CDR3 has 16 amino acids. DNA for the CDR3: TGCAGTGCTGCCCAACCCGGACAGGGGTCCTCCTACGAGCAGTACTTC. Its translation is CSAAQPGQGSSYEQYF.